This T cell receptor beta chain is drawn from a study of OX40 agonist ivuxolimab in advanced cancers. The V gene lost 3 bases and the J gene lost 0 bases, with 9 bases spanning the gap. Germline V gene lookup returns CDR1 SGDLS and CDR2 YYNGEE. CDR3 length: 14 residues. Profiled with immunoSEQ multiplex PCR; TCRdb holds only in-frame clones, not every one. The sample contains approximately 12,000 clones, around 90% of which appear only once. The sample here was CD4+ or CD8+ T cells sorted from blood, taken in a trial of the OX40 agonist ivuxolimab. The TCR comes from an adult with an advanced solid tumor such as melanoma, head and neck, liver or kidney cancer. The chain combines TRBV9 with TRBJ1-2; D is perhaps TRBD1 (5 bases). Written as DNA, the CDR3 is TGTGCCAGCAGCGGGGACGGATCTAACTATGGCTACACCTTC. It is translated as CASSGDGSNYGYTF.